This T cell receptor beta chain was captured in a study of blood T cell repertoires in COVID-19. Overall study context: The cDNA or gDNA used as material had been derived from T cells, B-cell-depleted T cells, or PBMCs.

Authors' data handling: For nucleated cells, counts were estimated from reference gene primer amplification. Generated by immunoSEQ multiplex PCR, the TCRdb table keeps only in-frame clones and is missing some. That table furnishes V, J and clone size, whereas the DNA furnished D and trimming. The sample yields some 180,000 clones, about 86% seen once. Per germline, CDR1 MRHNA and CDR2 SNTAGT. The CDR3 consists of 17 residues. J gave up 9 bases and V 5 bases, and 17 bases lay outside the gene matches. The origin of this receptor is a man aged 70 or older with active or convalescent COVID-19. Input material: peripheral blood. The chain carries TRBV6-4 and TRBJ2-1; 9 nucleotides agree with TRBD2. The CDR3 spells CASSHLGEAGGPVEQFF. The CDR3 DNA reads TGTGCCAGCAGTCACCTAGGGGAAGCGGGAGGCCCGGTTGAGCAGTTCTTC.